These 7 T cell receptor beta chains came from one sample sequenced in a study of blood T cell repertoires in COVID-19. Some clones are missing from TCRdb's copy, which holds only in-frame ones; the method was immunoSEQ multiplex PCR. The data hold about 300,000 clones, with 83% observed a single time. Sequenced material: peripheral blood. These receptors were taken from a woman aged 50 to 60 with acute or convalescent COVID-19.

V usage is TRBV5-4 and J usage is TRBJ1-2, with 7 bases aligning to TRBD1. This CDR3 is built from 14 residues. V shed 3 bases and J 2 bases; nucleotides not matched to a gene: 4. The germline gives CDR1 SGHNT, CDR2 YYREEE (reference sequence). CDR3 coding DNA: TGTGCCAGCAGCTCCGGGACAGACAACTATGGCTACACCTTC. Translation gives CASSSGTDNYGYTF.

The chain recombines TRBV6-5 with TRBJ2-7, with D tentatively TRBD1 (6 bases). The CDR3 length is 11 residues. Trimming shortened V by 2 bases and J by 9 bases, and 8 bases separated the two germline ends. In germline, CDR1 is MNHEY, CDR2 SVGAGI. The DNA for the CDR3 is TGTGCCAGCAGTTACACAGGGCGGCAGTACTTC. Protein product: CASSYTGRQYF.

This chain uses TRBV15 with TRBJ2-1; TRBD2 might be the D (5 bases). Germline V CDR1 and CDR2: LNHNV, YYDKDF (reference sequence). This CDR3 region has 15 residues. With 7 bases removed from V and 1 base from J, the gap between germline ends came to 14 bases. CDR3 nucleotide sequence: TGTGCCACCATCGCCCCAGGAGGATCCTACAATGAGCAGTTCTTC. Amino acid sequence: CATIAPGGSYNEQFF.

This sequence joins TRBV12-3 or TRBV12-4 and TRBJ2-5; 7 bases agree with TRBD2. The length of the CDR3 is 13 residues. J was trimmed by 5 bases and V by 6 bases; bases with no gene match: 6. The chain's CDR3 is CASSWWGGETQYF. As DNA, the CDR3 is TGTGCCAGCAGCTGGTGGGGGGGTGAGACCCAGTACTTC.

The chain has TRBV24-1 and TRBJ2-1, with 8 bases lining up with TRBD2. Germline V gene lookup returns CDR1 KGHDR and CDR2 SFDVKD. There are 16 residues in the CDR3. V gave up 4 bases and J gave up 1 base; unmatched junction bases: 5. For the CDR3, the DNA is TGTGCCACCAGTGACCCTACTAGCGGATCCTACAATGAGCAGTTCTTC. It is translated as CATSDPTSGSYNEQFF.

V usage is TRBV11-2 and J usage is TRBJ1-1; TRBD1 might be the D (5 bases). V was pared by 5 bases and J by 5 bases, with 15 bases between. The CDR3 is made up of 14 amino acids. Germline CDR1 is SGHAT and CDR2 is FQNNGV. In nucleotides, the CDR3 is TGTGCCAGCAGCCCGGCGGAAGGGGATACTGAAGCTTTCTTT. It is translated as CASSPAEGDTEAFF.

This chain uses TRBV7-2 with TRBJ2-3; 10 bases map to TRBD2. Germline loops: CDR1 SGHTA, CDR2 FQGNSA. The CDR3 covers 15 residues. With V trimmed by 6 bases and J by 3 bases, 6 bases remained unmatched. The CDR3 is CASSLLAGRTDTQYF. CDR3 sequence (DNA): TGTGCCAGCAGTTTACTAGCGGGAAGAACAGATACGCAGTATTTT.